What follows are 26 T cell receptor beta chains derived from one specimen sequenced in a study of somatic mutations in cytotoxic T cells in rheumatoid arthritis. Profiled with immunoSEQ multiplex PCR; TCRdb holds only in-frame clones, not every one. This repertoire shows tens of thousands of clones, approximately 82% found once; its top ten account for roughly 14%. Sequenced: CD8+ T cells sorted from blood. Every receptor here comes from an adult with rheumatoid arthritis.

J is TRBJ1-6 and V is TRBV27; D not resolved. CDR1 MNHEY and CDR2 SMNVEV come from the germline V gene (reference sequence). The CDR3 totals 14 residues. V lost 2 bases to trimming and J lost 7 bases, with 9 bases between them. The CDR3 sequence: CASSLPGWNSPLHF. CDR3 nucleotide sequence: TGTGCCAGCAGTTTACCCGGGTGGAATTCACCCCTCCACTTT.

The chain joins TRBV2 to TRBJ1-1; D is uncertain. The CDR3 is 15 residues long. The germline V gene encodes CDR1 SNHLY and CDR2 FYNNEI. Trimming cost V 2 bases and J 0 bases, with 10 bases left between them. DNA of the CDR3: TGTGCCAGCAGTGAACTGAGACACTTGAACACTGAAGCTTTCTTT. It translates to CASSELRHLNTEAFF.

The rearrangement links TRBV25-1 to TRBJ1-2; D call uncertain. CDR3 length: 13 amino acids. Trimming took off 6 bases at V and 4 bases at J, with 12 bases between the two ends. Germline V CDR1 and CDR2: MGHDK, SYGVNS. CDR3 protein: CASSVAKGYGYTF. In DNA form, the CDR3 reads TGTGCCAGCAGCGTCGCGAAGGGCTATGGCTACACCTTC.

This chain connects TRBV4-3 to TRBJ2-2; D uncertain. The CDR3 length is 21 residues. Germline V gene sequence: CDR1 LGHNA, CDR2 YSLEER. Trimming pared 3 bases from V and 0 bases from J, leaving 26 bases between. CDR3 protein: CASSQEVIGPTFSSNTGELFF. CDR3 in DNA: TGCGCCAGCAGCCAGGAAGTAATAGGCCCCACTTTTTCTTCGAACACCGGGGAGCTGTTTTTT.

In its sample, this clone was seen once. This chain connects TRBV27 to TRBJ1-2, with D hard to call. CDR3 length: 14 amino acids. V was shortened by 3 bases and J by 4 bases, with 12 bases between the two germline ends. Germline V gives CDR1 MNHEY, CDR2 SMNVEV (reference sequence). The DNA for the CDR3 is TGTGCCAGCAGTTTTTCCGGCAGCTTCTATGGCTACACCTTC. Its protein product is CASSFSGSFYGYTF.

This chain joins TRBV2 and TRBJ1-5, with D possibly TRBD1 on 5 matching bases. CDR1 is SNHLY and CDR2 is FYNNEI in the germline V gene. Trimming shortened V by 6 bases and J by 3 bases, and 24 bases separated the two germline ends. The CDR3 is made up of 18 amino acids. CDR3 in DNA: TGTGCCAGCAGGGGGCTCGTGGAGAGAGTGGGGTTCAATCAGCCCCAGCATTTT. It codes for CASRGLVERVGFNQPQHF.

The chain couples TRBV7-3 to TRBJ2-3, with a tentative D call TRBD2 (6 bases). V dropped 5 bases and J dropped 4 bases, with 10 bases sitting between them. The CDR3 contains 13 residues. From germline, CDR1 is SGHTA and CDR2 FQGTGA. In DNA form, the CDR3 reads TGTGCCAGCAGCCCGGGACTTCCAGATACGCAGTATTTT. Its protein is CASSPGLPDTQYF.

The chain has TRBV7-2 and TRBJ2-1, with D possibly matching TRBD2 (5 bases). Germline V lookup: CDR1 SGHTA, CDR2 FQGNSA. V gave up 5 bases and J gave up 9 bases, with 17 bases separating them. CDR3 length: 14 residues. The CDR3 protein is CASSPLKRAGEQFF. In DNA form, the CDR3 reads TGTGCCAGCAGCCCGCTTAAGAGGGCTGGTGAGCAGTTCTTC.

V and J are TRBV6-4 and TRBJ2-2, with D tentatively TRBD1 (5 bases). This CDR3 is built from 14 residues. From germline, CDR1 is MRHNA and CDR2 SNTAGT. With 7 bases removed from V and 5 bases from J, the gap between germline ends came to 14 bases. The CDR3 region is CASTWGPGTGELFF. For the CDR3, the DNA is TGTGCCAGCACCTGGGGCCCCGGGACCGGGGAGCTGTTTTTT.

The V and J genes are TRBV11-1 and TRBJ2-5, with D tentatively TRBD2 (5 bases). CDR3 size: 15 residues. Germline V gives CDR1 SGHAT, CDR2 FQDESV (reference sequence). V lost 3 bases to trimming and J lost 5 bases, with 16 bases between them. This CDR3 is CASSFTPSRGETQYF. CDR3 nucleotide sequence: TGTGCCAGCAGCTTTACACCTTCACGCGGGGAGACCCAGTACTTC.

The chain combines TRBV6-6 with TRBJ1-2, with 7 bases identical to TRBD1. The CDR3 is made up of 16 amino acids. Germline values: CDR1 MNHNY, CDR2 SVGAGI (reference sequence). J gave up 0 bases and V 6 bases, and 10 bases lay outside the gene matches. Here the CDR3 DNA reads TGTGCCAGCAGGGGGGGAGAGGGGGCATCTAACTATGGCTACACCTTC. Translation gives CASRGGEGASNYGYTF.

The gene calls are TRBV2 and TRBJ2-7; D is possibly TRBD2 (6 bases). Germline values: CDR1 SNHLY, CDR2 FYNNEI. V dropped 3 bases and J dropped 2 bases, with 8 bases sitting between them. The CDR3 has 13 residues. The chain's CDR3 is CASSEGLTYEQYF. The CDR3 DNA reads as TGTGCCAGCAGTGAGGGACTCACCTACGAGCAGTACTTC.

The chain links TRBV6-6 to TRBJ2-5; D may be TRBD1 (6 bases). Trimming pared 5 bases from V and 3 bases from J, leaving 16 bases between. CDR3 length: 15 amino acids. The germline gives CDR1 MNHNY, CDR2 SVGAGI (reference sequence). CDR3 sequence (DNA): TGTGCCAGCAGTCCCAGACAGGTGTTAAAAGAGACCCAGTACTTC. Residues: CASSPRQVLKETQYF.

This chain connects TRBV30 to TRBJ2-1, with D perhaps TRBD2 (6 bases). The CDR3 is 16 residues long. The V gene's germline CDR1 is GTSNPN and CDR2 SVGIG (reference sequence). V dropped 0 bases and J dropped 5 bases, with 17 bases sitting between them. The CDR3 bases are TGTGCCTGGAGTGTGGAACGGGAGAAGAGCAACAATGAGCAGTTCTTC. Residues: CAWSVEREKSNNEQFF.

CDR3 residues: CASSWDATGYTF. In nucleotides, the CDR3 is TGTGCCAGCAGCTGGGACGCCACTGGCTACACCTTC. The V gene is TRBV7-9, the J gene TRBJ1-2; perhaps TRBD1 as D (5 bases). Trimming pared 4 bases from V and 7 bases from J, leaving 10 bases between. The germline V gene has CDR1 SEHNR and CDR2 FQNEAQ (reference sequence). This CDR3 is 12 amino acids long.

This chain joins TRBV27 and TRBJ2-1; no reliable D call. CDR3 length: 15 residues. Germline V gene data show CDR1 as MNHEY and CDR2 as SMNVEV (reference sequence). Between the trimmed V and J ends, which lost 3 bases and 2 bases, there was a span of 11 bases. The CDR3 bases are TGTGCCAGCAGTTTCGGCGGCAGCGCCTACAATGAGCAGTTCTTC. It codes for CASSFGGSAYNEQFF.

The chain uses TRBV2 and TRBJ1-1; the D gene is possibly TRBD1 (5 bases). Germline loops: CDR1 SNHLY, CDR2 FYNNEI. Trimming stripped 11 bases from V and 3 bases from J, with 13 bases between. This CDR3 has 12 residues. The DNA for the CDR3 is TGTGCCCCCCCAGGGACGCACACTGAAGCTTTCTTT. Residues: CAPPGTHTEAFF.

The J gene is TRBJ2-5, the V gene TRBV13; 10 positions match TRBD2. The CDR3 has 14 amino acids. The V gene's germline CDR1 is PRHDT and CDR2 FYEKMQ (reference sequence). J lost 5 bases, V lost 7 bases, and 7 bases had no gene match. CDR3 amino acids: CASKVEREGETQYF. CDR3 DNA sequence: TGTGCCAGCAAGGTCGAGCGGGAGGGGGAGACCCAGTACTTC.

This chain uses TRBV7-6 with TRBJ2-7; D possibly corresponds to TRBD1 (5 bases). The CDR3 is made up of 13 amino acids. Germline V gives CDR1 SGHVS, CDR2 FNYEAQ. V lost 5 bases, J lost 5 bases, and 13 bases lay in between. This chain's CDR3 is CASSLGRENEQYF. CDR3 DNA: TGTGCCAGCAGCCTTGGCAGGGAAAACGAGCAGTACTTC.

The chain carries TRBV11-2 and TRBJ2-1; TRBD1 or TRBD2 may be the D gene (5 bases each). Germline values: CDR1 SGHAT, CDR2 FQNNGV. With 2 bases removed from V and 6 bases from J, the gap between germline ends came to 14 bases. CDR3 length: 15 residues. In DNA form, the CDR3 reads TGTGCCAGCAGCTTATCCCCTGGTGGGGGCAATGAGCAGTTCTTC. It is translated as CASSLSPGGGNEQFF.

In this sample, this clone turned up once. The rearrangement joins TRBV7-9 to TRBJ2-5, with D possibly matching TRBD2 (6 bases). Germline values: CDR1 SEHNR, CDR2 FQNEAQ (reference sequence). The V gene lost 3 bases and the J gene lost 5 bases, with 10 bases spanning the gap. There are 13 residues in the CDR3. The DNA for the CDR3 is TGTGCCAGCAGCTTTGGAAGCGGGGAGACCCAGTACTTC. It is translated as CASSFGSGETQYF.

This clone counts as medium-sized. The V gene is TRBV7-9, the J gene TRBJ2-1; D possibly uses TRBD1 or TRBD2 (5 bases each). Per germline, CDR1 SEHNR and CDR2 FQNEAQ (reference sequence). V lost 5 bases and J lost 3, with 14 bases in between. This CDR3 spans 15 amino acids. The CDR3: CASSLTMGDYNEQFF. The CDR3 nucleotides read TGTGCCAGCAGCCTAACAATGGGGGACTACAATGAGCAGTTCTTC.

In DNA form, the CDR3 reads TGTGCCAGCAGTCCTTACACAGGGGACACCGGGGAGCTGTTTTTT. It specifies CASSPYTGDTGELFF. The rearrangement uses TRBV28 and TRBJ2-2, with 7 nucleotides matching TRBD1. Germline V gene lookup returns CDR1 MDHEN and CDR2 SYDVKM. J gave up 3 bases and V 5 bases, and 6 bases lay outside the gene matches. This CDR3 has 15 residues.

CDR3 residues: CASSPGSKIPLGYTF. Here the CDR3 DNA reads TGTGCCAGCAGCCCCGGGTCCAAAATCCCTTTGGGCTACACCTTC. The rearrangement uses TRBV5-6 and TRBJ1-2; D remains ambiguous. V was cut by 4 bases and J by 8 bases, with 21 bases left in between. The CDR3 has 15 amino acids. Germline V gene sequence: CDR1 SGHDT, CDR2 YYEEEE.

V usage is TRBV27 and J usage is TRBJ2-5; either TRBD1 or TRBD2 may fit D (6 bases each). V shed 8 bases and J shed 1 base, with 11 bases lying between them. Per germline, CDR1 MNHEY and CDR2 SMNVEV (reference sequence). There are 13 residues in the CDR3. In DNA form, the CDR3 reads TGTGCCAGCCGGGGGCGATCCCAAGAGACCCAGTACTTC. Its protein is CASRGRSQETQYF.

The rearrangement uses TRBV27 and TRBJ2-1; no firm D call. Germline-derived CDR1 and CDR2 are MNHEY and SMNVEV (reference sequence). Deletions cut 1 base from V and 0 bases from J, with 10 bases between. There are 16 residues in the CDR3. The CDR3, as DNA: TGTGCCAGCAGTTTATTTGCGGCGAGCTCCTACAATGAGCAGTTCTTC. This sequence encodes CASSLFAASSYNEQFF.